This entry lists 5 T cell receptor beta chains sequenced from one sample in a study of blood T cells in healthy people across ages (dated by TCRdb to between 2015 and 2016). Library generation was performed with 5' RACE. Sequencing instrument: Illumina HiSeq 2500. A second PCR of roughly 6 to 12 cycles was performed with a sample-barcoded 5' primer and a J-beta primer mix. The raw public reads went through TCRdb reprocessing: fastp at Q25, MiXCR clone calling, in-frame beta chains kept. Under each unique CDR3 protein, matching rows form one entry showing the most common genes and DNA. This sample lists about 1.8 million distinct CDR3 sequences; just under 50% were detected once. More than 2% of the sample comes from the top ten. Material for sequencing was blood. These receptors were collected from a woman in her thirties or forties in good health.

V gene TRBV11-1 combines with J gene TRBJ2-3; D not resolved. V shed 5 bases and J shed 2 bases, with 8 bases lying between them. Germline-derived CDR1 and CDR2 are SGHAT and FQDESV (reference sequence). The CDR3 spans 13 residues. In DNA form, the CDR3 reads TGTGCCAGCAGCACCCGGACCACAGATACGCAGTATTTT. Translation: CASSTRTTDTQYF.

This chain uses TRBV6-4 with TRBJ1-5; TRBD1 is a possible D gene (5 bases). Trimming took 3 bases from V and 2 from J, leaving 11 bases between them. CDR1 is MRHNA, CDR2 SNTAGT, per germline. The CDR3 contains 15 residues. The CDR3 bases are TGTGCCAGCAGTGAGGGGACCGTGGGCAATCAGCCCCAGCATTTT. Amino acid sequence: CASSEGTVGNQPQHF.

This sequence joins TRBV28 and TRBJ2-5, with 12 bases matching TRBD2. The end of the DNA aligns better with TRBJ2-7, so the J call may be wrong. This CDR3 comprises 16 residues. Germline V gives CDR1 MDHEN, CDR2 SYDVKM. CDR3 sequence reads: CASSTRTSGVHNEQYF. In DNA form, the CDR3 reads TGTGCCAGCAGTACCCGGACTAGCGGGGTGCACAACGAGCAGTACTTC.

This clonotype showed up just a few times. The gene calls are TRBV27 and TRBJ2-1; 10 bases map to TRBD2. Per the germline V gene, CDR1 is MNHEY and CDR2 is SMNVEV (reference sequence). V shed 5 bases and J 8 bases; nucleotides not matched to a gene: 9. The CDR3 covers 15 residues. CDR3 residues: CASSETSGVVDEQFF. For the CDR3, the DNA is TGTGCCAGCAGTGAAACTAGCGGGGTTGTCGATGAGCAGTTCTTC.

This clonotype was detected a few times. This chain joins TRBV20-1 and TRBJ2-3, with 12 positions matching TRBD2. J gave up 3 bases and V 3 bases, and 4 bases lay outside the gene matches. The length of the CDR3 is 15 residues. From germline, CDR1 is DFQATT and CDR2 SNEGSKA (reference sequence). Here the CDR3 reads CSARTSGGRTDTQYF. DNA of the CDR3: TGCAGTGCTAGGACTAGCGGGGGCCGAACAGATACGCAGTATTTT.